This TCR beta chain was identified during a study of cytomegalovirus exposure and HLA in healthy donors. The assay was immunoSEQ multiplex PCR, and TCRdb's table has in-frame clones only and misses some. Of about 140,000 clones listed, about 94% are singletons. J lost 1 base, V lost 5 bases, and 15 bases had no gene match. Germline loops: CDR1 GTSNPN, CDR2 SVGIG (reference sequence). The CDR3 runs 18 residues. This TCR derives from a man between 18 and 29 years old in good health and CMV-seropositive. What was sequenced was PBMCs. The chain links TRBV30 to TRBJ2-3; 10 nucleotides match TRBD2. The CDR3 nucleotides are TGTGCCTGGGTCGGCGGACTAGCGGAGTCGGGTCGCACAGATACGCAGTATTTT. Protein: CAWVGGLAESGRTDTQYF. The full variable domain, rest sourced from reference TRBV30 and TRBJ2-3, is SQTIHQWPATLVQPVGSPLSLECTVEGTSNPNLYWYRQAAGRGLQLLFYSVGIGQISSEVPQNLSASRPQDRQFILSSKKLLLSDSGFYLCAWVGGLAESGRTDTQYFGPGTRLTVL.